This TCR beta chain was sequenced during a study of cytomegalovirus exposure and HLA in healthy donors. Both 60 Vbeta primers and 13 Jbeta primers went into the PCR. Data came from immunoSEQ multiplex PCR; TCRdb stores just in-frame clones and leaves some out. The data contain 140,000 or so clones, more than 55% of them singletons. Germline-derived CDR1 and CDR2 are SGHRS and YFSETQ. V shed 0 bases and J shed 4 bases, with 11 bases lying between them. This CDR3 region has 15 residues. This TCR came from a woman aged 55-70 years in good health and CMV-seronegative. The specimen sequenced was PBMCs. The gene calls are TRBV5-1 and TRBJ1-5; D gene uncertain. The CDR3 bases are TGCGCCAGCAGCTTGGAGCCTATAGAGAATCAGCCCCAGCATTTT. This encodes CASSLEPIENQPQHF.